Here is one TCR beta chain with its context. This sample was included in a study of cytomegalovirus exposure and HLA in healthy donors. Whole-study context: Early released data had tens of millions of unique TCRs, all coming from HLA-typed donors.

Vbeta (60) and Jbeta (13) primers were used in the PCR. Assay: immunoSEQ multiplex PCR; the TCRdb copy retains only in-frame clones and omits some. The table has 250,000 to 350,000 clones, 80% seen once. J was trimmed by 3 bases and V by 2 bases; bases with no gene match: 0. Germline CDR1 reads WSHSY; CDR2 reads SAAADI. The CDR3 has 14 amino acids. The V and J genes are TRBV10-2 and TRBJ2-3, with TRBD1 matching 9 bases. Material for sequencing was PBMCs. The TCR originated in a girl aged 2 to 10 in good health and CMV-seronegative. The chain's CDR3 is CASSEDRGTDTQYF. For the CDR3, the DNA is TGCGCCAGCAGTGAGGACAGGGGGACAGATACGCAGTATTTT.